Following are 9 T cell receptor beta chains from one sample sequenced in a study of regulatory T cells in long-lasting Graves disease. Relying on iRepertoire HTBI primers and Arm-PCR of CDR3 regions, the team built TCR beta libraries. TCRdb recomputed calls from the multiplex PCR reads with MiXCR, one row per CDR3 protein. This sample has about 400,000 distinct CDR3 sequences, with 15% to 20% found just once. Time point specified: newly diagnosed GD, antithyroid drugs for less than 3 months. Making the TCR library involved RNA that had been extracted from PBMCs. These data also formed part of another study, on T cells in Graves' hyperthyroidism and ophthalmopathy.

The material was peripheral blood mononuclear cells (PBMCs), obtained at new diagnosis, from a patient treated with antithyroid drugs. Every receptor here comes from a woman aged 18 to 35 with Graves disease.

The chain recombines TRBV12-3 or TRBV12-4 with TRBJ2-2; 8 nucleotides line up with TRBD1. J gave up 4 bases and V 7 bases, and 8 bases lay outside the gene matches. The CDR3 is 15 amino acids. The CDR3 nucleotides read TGTGCCAGCATTACGGACAGGGCTCCCACCGGGGAGCTGTTTTTT. Translating gives CASITDRAPTGELFF.

The chain is built from TRBV6-1 and TRBJ1-2; D not resolved. V was trimmed by 0 bases and J by 4 bases, leaving 15 bases between them. From germline, CDR1 is MNHNS and CDR2 SASEGT. This CDR3 is 16 amino acids long. CDR3 in amino acids: CASSEAHTYRGYGYTF. CDR3 sequence (DNA): TGTGCCAGCAGTGAAGCCCACACGTATCGTGGCTATGGCTACACCTTC.

In its sample, this clonotype was seen many times. The chain employs TRBV11-2 and TRBJ2-7; 12 nucleotides agree with TRBD1. Germline V gives CDR1 SGHAT, CDR2 FQNNGV. CDR3 length: 15 amino acids. The J segment lost 6 bases and the V segment lost 5 bases, leaving 8 bases of the junction unmatched. The CDR3 nucleotides are TGTGCCAGCAGCCGATCGGGACAGGGGGCTTCCGAGCAGTACTTC. Translation gives CASSRSGQGASEQYF.

The gene calls are TRBV11-2 and TRBJ2-6; D might be TRBD2 (5 bases). V lost 5 bases and J 0 bases, leaving 17 bases between the germline ends. The germline V gene has CDR1 SGHAT and CDR2 FQNNGV. The length of the CDR3 is 18 residues. For the CDR3, the DNA is TGTGCCAGCAGCCCGGGGATTCGGTTCCCCTCTGGGGCCAACGTCCTGACTTTC. It is translated as CASSPGIRFPSGANVLTF. The whole variable domain, remainder taken from reference TRBV11-2 and TRBJ2-6, is EAGVAQSPRYKIIEKRQSVAFWCNPISGHATLYWYQQILGQGPKLLIQFQNNGVVDDSQLPKDRFSAERLKGVDSTLKIQPAKLEDSAVYLCASSPGIRFPSGANVLTFGAGSRLTVL.

V usage is TRBV6-2 or TRBV6-3 and J usage is TRBJ1-5, with D uncertain. Trimming cost V 4 bases and J 10 bases, with 8 bases left between them. Germline V gene lookup returns CDR1 MNHEY and CDR2 SVGEGT. The CDR3 has 11 residues. This CDR3 is CASSSDGPQHF. CDR3 DNA: TGTGCCAGCAGTTCCGACGGTCCCCAGCATTTT.

As DNA, the CDR3 is TGCGCCAGCAGCCAAGACGGGATCCGGAATTCACCCCTCCACTTT. This gives the protein CASSQDGIRNSPLHF. The rearrangement joins TRBV4-1 to TRBJ1-6, with D unclear. V was clipped by 0 bases and J by 7 bases, with 10 bases between them. Looked up from germline, CDR1 is MGHRA and CDR2 is YSYEKL. CDR3 length equals 15 residues.

The rearrangement joins TRBV12-3 or TRBV12-4 to TRBJ1-6, with 9 bases fitting TRBD1. The CDR3 extends over 15 amino acids. J gave up 9 bases and V 1 base, and 4 bases lay outside the gene matches. CDR3 DNA: TGTGCCAGCAGTTTAGATACAGGGGGCAGTTCACCCCTCCACTTT. The encoded protein is CASSLDTGGSSPLHF.

This clonotype was recorded at least ten times. This rearrangement joins TRBV5-6 to TRBJ2-1; TRBD1 might be the D (9 bases). The CDR3 extends over 16 amino acids. V lost 1 base and J 10 bases, leaving 21 bases between the germline ends. The germline gives CDR1 SGHDT, CDR2 YYEEEE. The CDR3 DNA is TGTGCCAGCAGCTTGCCGGGACAGGGAGTAGCGGGAGAGCAGTTCTTC. It is translated as CASSLPGQGVAGEQFF.

The gene calls are TRBV28 and TRBJ2-7; 9 bases fit TRBD1. The germline gives CDR1 MDHEN, CDR2 SYDVKM. V lost 5 bases to trimming and J lost 8 bases; unmatched junction nucleotides: 4. This CDR3 has 12 residues. The DNA for the CDR3 is TGTGCCAGCAGTCGATACAGGGGGCAGCAGTACTTC. Translated, it gives CASSRYRGQQYF.